The T cell receptor beta chain under discussion was sequenced for a study of identifying expanded T cells in peripheral blood. During the collection period, no donor immune events like infections were recorded. Study outcomes and limitations: Over approximately two and four weeks, about 17 and 20 clones changed, versus roughly 1.1 between replicates. Approximately two-week clone count variance significantly increased as total template count grew.

Clones were read by immunoSEQ multiplex PCR, and TCRdb kept only the in-frame ones, dropping some. The sample lists about 110,000 clones; less than 90% were seen once. This clone has just a few counts. Its antigen is unknown. Trimming took off 5 bases at V and 8 bases at J, with 18 bases between the two ends. The CDR3 loop spans 15 amino acids. CDR1 is MDHEN and CDR2 is SYDVKM in the germline V gene. V is TRBV28 and J is TRBJ1-4; D not certain. The source is a person between 18 and 69 years old in good health. The sample comprised blood. The CDR3 DNA sequence: TGTGCCAGCAGTCCACCGACCGTCTCGGAAGAAAAACTGTTTTTT. It translates to CASSPPTVSEEKLFF. Drawing the rest from reference TRBV28 and TRBJ1-4, the complete variable domain is DVKVTQSSRYLVKRTGEKVFLECVQDMDHENMFWYRQDPGLGLRLIYFSYDVKMKEKGDIPEGYSVSREKKERFSLILESASTNQTSMYLCASSPPTVSEEKLFFGSGTQLSVL.